Listed below are T cell receptor beta chains from one sample, sequenced in a study of technical replicates of blood from a few donors. Assay used: immunoSEQ multiplex PCR; TCRdb lists only in-frame clones, some missing. The sample holds 65,000 to 90,000 clones, around 94% seen once. The sample was T cells isolated from PBMCs. The origin of the receptors is a human donor in good health. The CDR3 runs from the conserved cysteine through the conserved F or W. The D gene is left open where the match is weak. A clone size is listed for some rows: how often the clone was seen (once, few, many), or a class if it is expanded.

D: NA; V: TRBV21-1; size: NA; J: TRBJ1-2; CDR3: CASSVQGSGYTF; DNA: TGTGCCAGCAGCGTACAGGGTTCGGGCTACACCTTC
D: NA; V: TRBV10-2; size: NA; J: TRBJ2-1; CDR3: CASGIAGTQYNEQFF; DNA: TGCGCCAGCGGAATTGCCGGGACACAGTACAATGAGCAGTTCTTC
D: NA; V: TRBV7-8; size: NA; J: TRBJ2-1; CDR3: CASSLIRGEKAIEQFF; DNA: TGTGCCAGCAGCCTAATTAGGGGCGAAAAAGCCATTGAGCAGTTCTTC
D: TRBD2; V: TRBV9; size: NA; J: TRBJ2-7; CDR3: CASRPGLAGGEQYF; DNA: TGTGCCAGCAGACCGGGACTAGCGGGAGGCGAGCAGTACTTC
D: NA; V: TRBV4-3; size: once; J: TRBJ2-7; CDR3: CASSQDRQFYEQYF; DNA: TGCGCCAGCAGCCAAGATAGACAGTTCTACGAGCAGTACTTC
D: TRBD1; V: TRBV19; size: NA; J: TRBJ1-1; CDR3: CASRGQGTEAFF; DNA: TGTGCCAGTAGAGGACAGGGGACTGAAGCTTTCTTT
D: NA; V: TRBV19; size: NA; J: TRBJ2-1; CDR3: CASSITVSYNEQFF; DNA: TGTGCCAGTAGTATCACAGTTTCCTACAATGAGCAGTTCTTC
D: TRBD1; V: TRBV19; size: NA; J: TRBJ1-1; CDR3: CASSDRGVYSTEAFF; DNA: TGTGCCAGTTCGGACAGGGGGGTATATAGCACTGAAGCTTTCTTT
D: TRBD1; V: TRBV29-1; size: NA; J: TRBJ2-7; CDR3: CSVPQGYEQYF; DNA: TGCAGCGTGCCACAGGGGTACGAGCAGTACTTC
D: TRBD2; V: TRBV5-1; size: NA; J: TRBJ2-1; CDR3: CASSSTIGGGYNEQFF; DNA: TGCGCCAGCAGCTCGACGATTGGCGGGGGATACAATGAGCAGTTCTTC
D: TRBD1; V: TRBV9; size: NA; J: TRBJ2-1; CDR3: CASSPGTVYNEQFF; DNA: TGTGCCAGCAGCCCTGGGACAGTATACAATGAGCAGTTCTTC
D: TRBD1; V: TRBV27; size: NA; J: TRBJ2-5; CDR3: CASSPQSGTGATQYF; DNA: TGTGCCAGCAGTCCACAATCGGGGACAGGGGCCACCCAGTACTTC
D: TRBD2; V: TRBV7-8; size: NA; J: TRBJ2-7; CDR3: CASREAGGGDEQYF; DNA: TGTGCCAGCCGAGAGGCGGGGGGCGGCGACGAGCAGTACTTC
D: NA; V: TRBV10-2; size: NA; J: TRBJ1-5; CDR3: CASSRVFNQPQHF; DNA: TGCGCCAGCAGCAGGGTATTCAATCAGCCCCAGCATTTT
D: TRBD1; V: TRBV29-1; size: once; J: TRBJ2-1; CDR3: CSVYGRGNEQFF; DNA: TGCAGCGTGTACGGCAGGGGGAATGAGCAGTTCTTC
D: NA; V: TRBV15; size: NA; J: TRBJ1-1; CDR3: CATSRDRSGGTEAFF; DNA: TGTGCCACCAGCAGAGATCGGTCCGGGGGCACTGAAGCTTTCTTT
D: NA; V: TRBV5-1; size: once; J: TRBJ2-6; CDR3: CASCLNGARSGANVLTF; DNA: TGCGCCAGCTGCCTAAATGGAGCCCGTTCTGGGGCCAACGTCCTGACTTTC
D: NA; V: TRBV7-9; size: NA; J: TRBJ1-4; CDR3: CASSSDISGTNEKLFF; DNA: TGTGCCAGCAGCTCGGACATATCAGGAACTAATGAAAAACTGTTTTTT
D: NA; V: TRBV6-5; size: NA; J: TRBJ2-7; CDR3: CASSSNYEQYF; DNA: TGTGCCAGCAGTTCCAACTACGAGCAGTACTTC
D: TRBD1; V: TRBV6-6; size: NA; J: TRBJ1-2; CDR3: CASSYPGQGVDGYTF; DNA: TGTGCCAGCAGTTACCCCGGACAGGGTGTCGATGGCTACACCTTC
D: NA; V: TRBV5-1; size: NA; J: TRBJ2-5; CDR3: CASSQGQLQETQYF; DNA: TGCGCCAGCAGCCAAGGACAGTTACAAGAGACCCAGTACTTC
D: NA; V: TRBV11-3; size: NA; J: TRBJ1-1; CDR3: CASSLDRNTEAFF; DNA: TGTGCCAGCAGCTTAGACAGGAACACTGAAGCTTTCTTT
D: TRBD2; V: TRBV10-3; size: NA; J: TRBJ2-1; CDR3: CAISGGLAGGYEQFF; DNA: TGTGCCATCAGTGGGGGACTAGCGGGAGGGTATGAGCAGTTCTTC
D: NA; V: TRBV4-2; size: NA; J: TRBJ2-7; CDR3: CASSQGAGLYEQYF; DNA: TGTGCCAGCAGCCAAGGGGCCGGTCTCTACGAGCAGTACTTC
D: NA; V: TRBV19; size: NA; J: TRBJ1-1; CDR3: CASSIVQGNTEAFF; DNA: TGTGCCAGTAGTATAGTACAGGGGAACACTGAAGCTTTCTTT
D: NA; V: TRBV7-2; size: NA; J: TRBJ1-5; CDR3: CASSLDQAREPQHF; DNA: TGTGCCAGCAGCTTAGACCAGGCGCGCGAGCCCCAGCATTTT
D: NA; V: TRBV28; size: NA; J: TRBJ2-3; CDR3: CASNMLVARGGGTDTQYF; DNA: TGTGCCAGCAACATGTTGGTCGCGCGGGGTGGAGGCACAGATACGCAGTATTTT
D: TRBD1; V: TRBV6-5; size: NA; J: TRBJ1-1; CDR3: CASRPTGGRTEAFF; DNA: TGTGCCAGCAGACCGACAGGGGGACGCACTGAAGCTTTCTTT
D: NA; V: TRBV9; size: once; J: TRBJ1-2; CDR3: CASSPSADKPYGYTF; DNA: TGTGCCAGCAGCCCTTCCGCCGACAAACCCTATGGCTACACCTTC
D: NA; V: TRBV6-1; size: NA; J: TRBJ1-2; CDR3: CASSVERVRGYTF; DNA: TGTGCCAGCAGTGTCGAGAGGGTCCGTGGCTACACCTTC
D: NA; V: TRBV4-1; size: NA; J: TRBJ2-7; CDR3: CASSQWGRRDEQYF; DNA: TGCGCCAGCAGCCAATGGGGGCGCCGAGACGAGCAGTACTTC
D: NA; V: TRBV29-1; size: NA; J: TRBJ2-7; CDR3: CSVVTTSYYEQYF; DNA: TGCAGCGTCGTCACTACTTCCTATTACGAGCAGTACTTC
D: TRBD1; V: TRBV18; size: NA; J: TRBJ2-7; CDR3: CASSPTRGQTSSYEQYF; DNA: TGTGCCAGCTCACCAACTAGGGGACAGACGTCCTCCTACGAGCAGTACTTC
D: TRBD1; V: TRBV27; size: NA; J: TRBJ1-2; CDR3: CASRDRGLRGYGYTF; DNA: TGTGCCAGCAGGGACAGGGGGCTAAGAGGCTATGGCTACACCTTC
D: NA; V: TRBV4-3; size: NA; J: TRBJ2-7; CDR3: CASSQESGSTTREQYF; DNA: TGCGCCAGCAGCCAAGAATCCGGGAGCACGACGAGGGAGCAGTACTTC
D: TRBD1; V: TRBV29-1; size: NA; J: TRBJ1-1; CDR3: CSVSPGQGDTEAFF; DNA: TGCAGCGTTTCACCGGGACAGGGCGACACTGAAGCTTTCTTT
D: TRBD1; V: TRBV19; size: NA; J: TRBJ2-3; CDR3: CASSPDRGLTDTQYF; DNA: TGTGCCAGTAGTCCCGACAGGGGGCTTACAGATACGCAGTATTTT
D: TRBD2; V: TRBV5-1; size: NA; J: TRBJ2-2; CDR3: CASRRTSGNSEGTGELFF; DNA: TGCGCCAGCAGGAGGACTAGCGGGAATTCTGAAGGCACCGGGGAGCTGTTTTTT
D: NA; V: TRBV7-9; size: NA; J: TRBJ2-1; CDR3: CASSLEAVGVSYNEQFF; DNA: TGTGCCAGCAGCTTAGAAGCGGTAGGCGTCTCCTACAATGAGCAGTTCTTC
D: NA; V: TRBV5-1; size: NA; J: TRBJ2-5; CDR3: CASSFRYGETQYF; DNA: TGCGCCAGCAGCTTTCGGTACGGAGAGACCCAGTACTTC
D: NA; V: TRBV19; size: NA; J: TRBJ2-2; CDR3: CASNRGLGELFF; DNA: TGTGCCAGTAATAGGGGTCTGGGGGAGCTGTTTTTT
D: TRBD2; V: TRBV30; size: once; J: TRBJ2-5; CDR3: CAWTNSGRGETQYF; DNA: TGTGCCTGGACGAATAGCGGGAGGGGGGAGACCCAGTACTTC
D: NA; V: TRBV28; size: NA; J: TRBJ2-1; CDR3: CASSPFRDWPYSYNEQFF; DNA: TGTGCCAGCAGTCCATTCCGGGACTGGCCTTACTCCTACAATGAGCAGTTCTTC
D: TRBD2; V: TRBV29-1; size: NA; J: TRBJ2-1; CDR3: CSVEETSGRSNEQFF; DNA: TGCAGCGTTGAAGAGACTAGCGGGAGGAGCAATGAGCAGTTCTTC
D: TRBD1; V: TRBV27; size: NA; J: TRBJ2-7; CDR3: CASSFRDRGYEQYF; DNA: TGTGCCAGCAGTTTTCGGGACAGGGGCTACGAGCAGTACTTC
D: NA; V: TRBV19; size: NA; J: TRBJ1-1; CDR3: CASSTVEAFF; DNA: TGTGCCAGTAGTACTGTTGAAGCTTTCTTT
D: TRBD2; V: TRBV25-1; size: NA; J: TRBJ2-6; CDR3: CASSARLARVSGANVLTF; DNA: TGTGCCAGCAGTGCTAGACTAGCGAGGGTCTCTGGGGCCAACGTCCTGACTTTC
D: TRBD2; V: TRBV27; size: NA; J: TRBJ2-7; CDR3: CASSFSGRLYEQYF; DNA: TGTGCCAGCAGTTTTAGCGGGAGGCTCTACGAGCAGTACTTC
D: NA; V: TRBV7-9; size: NA; J: TRBJ2-1; CDR3: CAILRLVDGNEQFF; DNA: TGTGCCATCTTAAGACTAGTTGATGGCAATGAGCAGTTCTTC
D: NA; V: TRBV9; size: NA; J: TRBJ2-7; CDR3: CASSVGIGTASEQYF; DNA: TGTGCCAGCAGCGTAGGTATTGGGACTGCTAGCGAGCAGTACTTC
D: TRBD2; V: TRBV27; size: NA; J: TRBJ2-3; CDR3: CASSIGLATDTQYF; DNA: TGTGCCAGCAGCATCGGACTAGCCACAGATACGCAGTATTTT
D: TRBD2; V: TRBV4-1; size: NA; J: TRBJ2-3; CDR3: CASSQEASGRDRYF; DNA: TGCGCCAGCAGCCAAGAGGCTAGCGGGAGGGATAGGTATTTT
D: TRBD1; V: TRBV28; size: NA; J: TRBJ2-3; CDR3: CASSSRDRGSRDTQYF; DNA: TGTGCCAGCAGTTCCCGGGACAGGGGGAGCAGGGATACGCAGTATTTT